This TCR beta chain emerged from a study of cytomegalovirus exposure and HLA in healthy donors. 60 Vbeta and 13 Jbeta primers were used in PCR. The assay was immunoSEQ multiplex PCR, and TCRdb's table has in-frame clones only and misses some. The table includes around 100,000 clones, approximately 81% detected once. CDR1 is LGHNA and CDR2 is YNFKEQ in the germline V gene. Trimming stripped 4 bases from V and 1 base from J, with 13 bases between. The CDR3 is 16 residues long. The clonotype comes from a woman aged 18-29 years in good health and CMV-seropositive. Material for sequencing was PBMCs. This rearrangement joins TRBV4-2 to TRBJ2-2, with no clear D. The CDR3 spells CASSLLEIKNTGELFF. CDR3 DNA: TGTGCCAGCAGCCTACTCGAAATCAAGAACACCGGGGAGCTGTTTTTT.